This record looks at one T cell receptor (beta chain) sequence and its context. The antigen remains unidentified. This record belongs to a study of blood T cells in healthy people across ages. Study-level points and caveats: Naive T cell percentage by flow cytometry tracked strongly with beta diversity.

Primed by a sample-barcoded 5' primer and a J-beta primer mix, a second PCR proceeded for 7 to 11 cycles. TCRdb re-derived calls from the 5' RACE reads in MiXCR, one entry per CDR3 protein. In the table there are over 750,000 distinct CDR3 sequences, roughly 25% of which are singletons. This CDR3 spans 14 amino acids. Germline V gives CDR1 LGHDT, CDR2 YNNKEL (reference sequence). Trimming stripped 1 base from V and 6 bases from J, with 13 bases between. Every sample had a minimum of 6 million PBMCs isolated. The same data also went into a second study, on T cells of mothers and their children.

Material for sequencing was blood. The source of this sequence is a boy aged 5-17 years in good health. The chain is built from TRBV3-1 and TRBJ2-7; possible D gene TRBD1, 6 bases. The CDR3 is CASSQGGHDSEQYF. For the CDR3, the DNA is TGTGCCAGCAGCCAAGGGGGACATGATTCCGAGCAGTACTTC.